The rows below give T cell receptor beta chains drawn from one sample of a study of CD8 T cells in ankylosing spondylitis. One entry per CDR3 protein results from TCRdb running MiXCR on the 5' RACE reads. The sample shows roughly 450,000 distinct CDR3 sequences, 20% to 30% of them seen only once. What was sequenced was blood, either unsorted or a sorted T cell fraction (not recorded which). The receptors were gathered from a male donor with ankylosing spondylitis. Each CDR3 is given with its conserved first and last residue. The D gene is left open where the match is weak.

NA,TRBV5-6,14,CASSLAPFRETQYF
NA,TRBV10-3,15,CAISESRASQETQYF
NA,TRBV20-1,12,CSAQPDSEKLFF
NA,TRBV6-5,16,CASSSDRTMANEKLFF
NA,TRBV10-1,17,CASSESSMEKPYQPQHF
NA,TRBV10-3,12,CAISESLDGYTF
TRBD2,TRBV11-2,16,CASTSSGVFSTDTQYF
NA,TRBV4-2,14,CASSQDLGNSPLHF
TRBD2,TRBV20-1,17,CSASPMTSGGGQETQYF
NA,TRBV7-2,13,CASSSYREETQYF
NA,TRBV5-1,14,CASSLWGERTEAFF
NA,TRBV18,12,CASSPYQETQYF
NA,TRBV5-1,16,CASSLGGSPFTDTQYF
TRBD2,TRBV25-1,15,CASSDRLAGMETQYF
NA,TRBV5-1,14,CASSLIPSYNEQFF